This is a list of T cell receptor beta chains from one sample in a study of cytomegalovirus exposure and HLA in healthy donors. The repertoire was sequenced with immunoSEQ multiplex PCR; TCRdb's copy has only in-frame clones and lacks some. The sample shows 200,000 to 300,000 clones, roughly 86% of them seen only once. Material: PBMCs. These receptors were taken from a woman aged 25 to 39 in good health and CMV-seropositive. The CDR3 runs from the conserved cysteine through the conserved F or W. The D gene is left open where the match is weak. The size field is filled for only some rows; it gives once, few, many or a size class.

>.|.|TRBJ1-3|TRBV9|17
CASSVGRDWSSGNTIYF
TGTGCCAGCAGCGTAGGTCGGGACTGGAGCTCTGGAAACACCATATATTTT
>TRBD2|few|TRBJ2-1|TRBV6-4|17
CASSDSGLAGAGNEQFF
TGTGCCAGCAGTGACTCTGGTCTAGCGGGAGCGGGAAATGAGCAGTTCTTC
>TRBD2|.|TRBJ2-1|TRBV5-8|17
CASSLGTSGAGHNEQFF
TGTGCCAGCAGCTTGGGGACTAGCGGAGCCGGCCACAATGAGCAGTTCTTC
>TRBD2|.|TRBJ2-1|TRBV28|15
CASREDTSVYNEQFF
TGTGCCAGCAGGGAAGATACTAGCGTCTACAATGAGCAGTTCTTC
>.|.|TRBJ2-3|TRBV5-4|15
CASSSRRDRTDTQYF
TGTGCCAGCAGCTCCAGGCGGGACAGAACAGATACGCAGTATTTT
>.|.|TRBJ1-2|TRBV7-9|15
CASSLVAKKDYGYTF
TGTGCCAGCAGCTTAGTGGCAAAGAAAGACTATGGCTACACCTTC
>.|once|TRBJ2-3|TRBV7-3|15
CASSLIQGRTDTQYF
TGTGCCAGCAGCTTAATACAGGGCCGCACAGATACGCAGTATTTT
>.|.|TRBJ2-7|TRBV19|14
CASSIEDSSYEQYF
TGTGCCAGTAGTATAGAAGACAGCAGCTACGAGCAGTACTTC
>.|once|TRBJ1-3|TRBV11-2|14
CASSTSGPGNTIYF
TGTGCCAGCAGCACCTCGGGTCCCGGAAACACCATATATTTT
>.|.|TRBJ2-1|TRBV6-6|14
CASSYRTNYNEQFF
TGTGCCAGCAGTTACCGGACTAACTACAATGAGCAGTTCTTC
>TRBD2|.|TRBJ2-7|TRBV7-8|18
CASSLGGLAGGRYYEQYF
TGTGCCAGCAGCTTAGGGGGACTAGCGGGAGGTCGCTACTACGAGCAGTACTTC
>.|.|TRBJ2-1|TRBV29-1|11
CSATGSIEQFF
TGCAGCGCGACGGGGAGTATTGAGCAGTTCTTC
>.|.|TRBJ1-3|TRBV7-9|16
CASSLALSLSGNTIYF
TGTGCCAGCAGCTTAGCCCTTTCCCTCTCTGGAAACACCATATATTTT
>.|.|TRBJ2-7|TRBV29-1|12
CSVEGSSGEQYF
TGCAGCGTTGAGGGTAGCTCGGGCGAGCAGTACTTC
>.|.|TRBJ2-7|TRBV5-1|12
CASSTQDGEQYF
TGCGCCAGCAGCACCCAGGATGGCGAGCAGTACTTC
>TRBD2|.|TRBJ2-7|TRBV5-1|15
CASSFGGSGPYEQYF
TGCGCCAGCAGCTTCGGCGGGAGTGGCCCCTACGAGCAGTACTTC
>.|.|TRBJ2-2|TRBV7-9|13
CASSSGSTGELFF
TGTGCCAGCAGCTCGGGTAGCACCGGGGAGCTGTTTTTT
>.|.|TRBJ2-5|TRBV30|13
CAWSGALQETQYF
TGTGCCTGGAGTGGGGCACTGCAAGAGACCCAGTACTTC
>.|.|TRBJ2-1|TRBV7-8|12
CASSLLDNEQFF
TGTGCCAGCAGCTTACTAGACAATGAGCAGTTCTTC
>.|.|TRBJ2-7|TRBV11-3|14
CASSLGDNYYEQYF
TGTGCCAGCAGCTTAGGGGACAACTACTACGAGCAGTACTTC
>TRBD1|few|TRBJ1-1|TRBV30|14
CAWSRDRQNTEAFF
TGTGCCTGGAGTAGGGACAGGCAAAACACTGAAGCTTTCTTT
>.|.|TRBJ1-3|TRBV15|18
CATSRPLPTGTTGNTIYF
TGTGCCACCAGCAGACCCCTACCAACCGGGACTACTGGAAACACCATATATTTT
>.|.|TRBJ2-7|TRBV15|15
CATSRGKGAGYEQYF
TGTGCCACCAGCAGAGGCAAAGGGGCCGGGTACGAGCAGTACTTC
>.|.|TRBJ2-7|TRBV5-1|16
CASSRGGTGSSYEQYF
TGCGCCAGCAGCAGGGGGGGGACAGGAAGCTCCTACGAGCAGTACTTC
>.|.|TRBJ2-6|TRBV11-2|15
CASSEQPSGANVLTF
TGTGCCAGCAGCGAACAGCCCTCTGGGGCCAACGTCCTGACTTTC
>TRBD2|.|TRBJ2-1|TRBV15|16
CATSRDRGGVTNEQFF
TGTGCCACCAGCAGAGATCGGGGGGGCGTTACAAATGAGCAGTTCTTC
>.|.|TRBJ2-1|TRBV7-2|15
CASSPLAVSYNEQFF
TGTGCCAGCAGCCCCTTAGCAGTCTCCTACAATGAGCAGTTCTTC
>.|.|TRBJ2-1|TRBV5-6|14
CASSSRPRDPEQFF
TGTGCCAGCAGCTCCCGCCCGCGGGACCCTGAGCAGTTCTTC
>.|.|TRBJ2-3|TRBV5-1|14
CASSLDPLTDTQYF
TGCGCCAGCAGCTTGGATCCACTCACAGATACGCAGTATTTT
>TRBD1|.|TRBJ1-3|TRBV7-6|16
CASSLAGQGNGNTIYF
TGTGCCAGCAGCTTAGCGGGACAGGGCAATGGAAACACCATATATTTT
>TRBD2|.|TRBJ2-1|TRBV11-2|16
CASSTWGGLAGTEQFF
TGTGCCAGCAGCACTTGGGGGGGACTAGCGGGAACGGAGCAGTTCTTC
>.|.|TRBJ2-3|TRBV13|15
CASSLGQGGRDTQYF
TGTGCCAGCAGCTTAGGACAGGGCGGTCGAGATACGCAGTATTTT
>.|.|TRBJ1-5|TRBV6-6|15
CASTLHDRFDQPQHF
TGTGCCAGCACTCTACACGACAGGTTCGATCAGCCCCAGCATTTT
>.|.|TRBJ2-1|TRBV7-2|12
CASSPRVLVQFF
TGTGCCAGCAGCCCCCGGGTTCTTGTCCAGTTCTTC
>TRBD2|.|TRBJ2-1|TRBV9|14
CASALAGTGNEQFF
TGTGCCAGTGCACTAGCGGGTACTGGGAATGAGCAGTTCTTC
>.|once|TRBJ2-7|TRBV5-1|14
CASTLGGGNSEQYF
TGCGCCAGCACTTTAGGCGGTGGCAATTCCGAGCAGTACTTC
>TRBD2|once|TRBJ2-3|TRBV27|17
CASSYSGLAGRGDTQYF
TGTGCCAGCAGTTACTCGGGACTAGCGGGACGGGGAGATACGCAGTATTTT
>.|.|TRBJ2-7|TRBV19|13
CASSRAESYEQYF
TGTGCCAGTAGTAGGGCAGAATCCTACGAGCAGTACTTC
>TRBD1|.|TRBJ2-3|TRBV5-1|16
CASSPGTGGYTDTQYF
TGCGCCAGCAGCCCAGGGACAGGGGGATACACAGATACGCAGTATTTT
>TRBD1|.|TRBJ1-2|TRBV5-1|15
CASSLSPGGDYGYTF
TGCGCCAGCAGCTTGAGTCCAGGGGGTGACTATGGCTACACCTTC
>.|.|TRBJ2-7|TRBV14|16
CASSQDSYRASYEQYF
TGTGCCAGCAGCCAAGATAGTTACAGGGCCTCCTACGAGCAGTACTTC
>.|.|TRBJ2-1|TRBV6-1|15
CASSELAGLNNEQFF
TGTGCCAGCAGCGAACTAGCTGGGTTAAACAATGAGCAGTTCTTC
>TRBD2|.|TRBJ2-1|TRBV27|14
CASSLLGTSDEQFF
TGTGCCAGCAGTTTATTGGGGACTAGCGATGAGCAGTTCTTC
>TRBD2|.|TRBJ2-7|TRBV7-9|16
CASETPGTSDPYEQYF
TGTGCCAGCGAAACGCCCGGGACTAGCGACCCCTACGAGCAGTACTTC
>.|.|TRBJ2-7|TRBV18|13
CASSPLRGDEQYF
TGTGCCAGCTCACCACTACGTGGAGACGAGCAGTACTTC
>TRBD2|.|TRBJ2-1|TRBV4-1|17
CASSQDPETSFINEQFF
TGCGCCAGCAGCCAAGACCCCGAGACTAGCTTCATCAATGAGCAGTTCTTC
>.|.|TRBJ2-1|TRBV4-2|17
CASSQVDSGRSYNEQFF
TGTGCCAGCAGCCAAGTGGATAGCGGCCGCTCCTACAATGAGCAGTTCTTC
>.|.|TRBJ1-3|TRBV10-3|14
CAISGQRDGNTIYF
TGTGCCATCAGTGGCCAGCGAGATGGAAACACCATATATTTT
>.|.|TRBJ1-2|TRBV19|14
CASSIRRTEYGYTF
TGTGCCAGTAGTATTCGTCGGACAGAGTATGGCTACACCTTC
>TRBD2|.|TRBJ2-1|TRBV4-2|17
CASSQDSGIAGYNEQFF
TGTGCCAGCAGCCAAGATAGTGGTATAGCGGGGTACAATGAGCAGTTCTTC
>.|.|TRBJ1-5|TRBV5-5|14
CASSLGLPNQPQHF
TGTGCCAGCAGCTTGGGTCTCCCGAATCAGCCCCAGCATTTT
>.|.|TRBJ2-7|TRBV5-1|14
CASSLGGGGYEQYF
TGCGCCAGCAGCTTGGGAGGGGGTGGATACGAGCAGTACTTC
>TRBD2|.|TRBJ2-5|TRBV7-8|16
CASAKRTSGMGETQYF
TGTGCCAGCGCAAAAAGGACTAGCGGGATGGGGGAGACCCAGTACTTC
>.|.|TRBJ1-2|TRBV4-2|15
CASSQVGTNLYGYTF
TGTGCCAGCAGCCAAGTGGGGACTAACTTGTATGGCTACACCTTC